This TCR beta chain was documented in a study of post-analysis software for immune sequencing data. Across the whole study: In terms of disease course, relapsing-remitting, secondary progressive and progressive-relapsing multiple sclerosis were included. The study's findings and limits: Normalized Chao1 diversity was significantly lower in multiple sclerosis patients than in controls. About five TRBV segments were more frequent in patients than controls; TRBV5-6, TRBV5-1 and TRBV20-1 belonged to this group. Under F measure analysis, samples from one preparation batch co-clustered strongly.

The V gene end was trimmed by 2 bases and the J gene end by 4 bases; junction bases not matched to a gene: 11. The V gene's germline CDR1 is SGDLS and CDR2 YYNGEE. This CDR3 contains 17 residues. This clonotype occurred a few times. What it binds is not known. Unique molecular identifiers had been added to the TCR beta cDNA libraries. Input amounts of 1 to 10 million T cells were used. These gave some 500,000 cDNA molecules, so each molecule approximated one T cell. TCRdb reprocessed the PCR reads via MiXCR and lists one record per CDR3 protein. The top ten hold roughly 0.53% of the sample, which has over 700,000 distinct CDR3 sequences, roughly 27% seen once.

This TCR came from a girl aged 10-17 years with multiple sclerosis. Source material: blood. The chain couples TRBV9 to TRBJ2-5; 10 bases line up with TRBD2. This chain's CDR3 is CASSVRGLAGVGETQYF. CDR3 nucleotide sequence: TGTGCCAGCAGCGTGAGGGGTCTAGCGGGGGTCGGAGAGACCCAGTACTTC.